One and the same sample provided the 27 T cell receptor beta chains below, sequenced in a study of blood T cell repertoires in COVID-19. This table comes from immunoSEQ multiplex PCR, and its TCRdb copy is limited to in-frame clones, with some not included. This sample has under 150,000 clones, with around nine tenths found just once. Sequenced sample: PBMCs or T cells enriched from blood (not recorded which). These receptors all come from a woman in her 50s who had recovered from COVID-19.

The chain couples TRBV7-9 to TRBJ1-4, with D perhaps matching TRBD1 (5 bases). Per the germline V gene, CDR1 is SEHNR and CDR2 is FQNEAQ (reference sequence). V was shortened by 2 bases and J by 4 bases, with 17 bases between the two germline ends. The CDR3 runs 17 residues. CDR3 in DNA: TGTGCCAGCAGCTTATCCCCGGGGAGGGGCATTAATGAAAAACTGTTTTTT. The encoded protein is CASSLSPGRGINEKLFF. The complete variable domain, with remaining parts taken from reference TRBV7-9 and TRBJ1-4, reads DTGVSQNPRHKITKRGQNVTFRCDPISEHNRLYWYRQTLGQGPEFLTYFQNEAQLEKSRLLSDRFSAERPKGSFSTLEIQRTEQGDSAMYLCASSLSPGRGINEKLFFGSGTQLSVL.

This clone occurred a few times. CDR3 in DNA: TGTGCCAGCAGCTTAACCCGCGGGTACTCACCCCTCCACTTT. Its protein is CASSLTRGYSPLHF. V gene TRBV7-3 combines with J gene TRBJ1-6, with no clear D. Per germline, CDR1 SGHTA and CDR2 FQGTGA. Trimming removed 0 bases from V and 10 bases from J, with 10 bases in between. The CDR3 consists of 14 residues.

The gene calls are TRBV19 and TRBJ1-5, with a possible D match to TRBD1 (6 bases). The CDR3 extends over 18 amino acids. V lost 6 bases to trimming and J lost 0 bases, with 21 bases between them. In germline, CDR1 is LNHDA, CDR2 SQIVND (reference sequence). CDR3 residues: CASRTETGDFYSNQPQHF. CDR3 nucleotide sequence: TGTGCCAGTAGAACCGAGACAGGAGACTTCTATAGCAATCAGCCCCAGCATTTT.

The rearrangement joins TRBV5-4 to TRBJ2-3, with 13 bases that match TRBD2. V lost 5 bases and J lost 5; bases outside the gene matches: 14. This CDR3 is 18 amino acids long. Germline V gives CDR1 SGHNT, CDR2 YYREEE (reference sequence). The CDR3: CASSLPPGLAGTKDTQYF. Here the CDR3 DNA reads TGTGCCAGCAGTCTCCCTCCGGGACTAGCGGGGACGAAAGATACGCAGTATTTT.

The CDR3 nucleotides are TGTGCCAGCAGCTTAGTAGGGACAGGCAAGAATAATTCACCCCTCCACTTT. It encodes CASSLVGTGKNNSPLHF. This chain uses TRBV7-9 with TRBJ1-6; 8 nucleotides line up with TRBD1. Looked up from germline, CDR1 is SEHNR and CDR2 is FQNEAQ (reference sequence). Trimming took 1 base from V and 5 from J; bases not matched to a gene: 7. This CDR3 is built from 17 residues.

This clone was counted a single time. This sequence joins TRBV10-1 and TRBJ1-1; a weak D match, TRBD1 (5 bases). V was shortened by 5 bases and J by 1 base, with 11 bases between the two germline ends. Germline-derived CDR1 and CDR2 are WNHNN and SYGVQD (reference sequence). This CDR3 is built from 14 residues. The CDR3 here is CASSTGLANTEAFF. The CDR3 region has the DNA TGCGCCAGCAGTACGGGACTCGCGAACACTGAAGCTTTCTTT.

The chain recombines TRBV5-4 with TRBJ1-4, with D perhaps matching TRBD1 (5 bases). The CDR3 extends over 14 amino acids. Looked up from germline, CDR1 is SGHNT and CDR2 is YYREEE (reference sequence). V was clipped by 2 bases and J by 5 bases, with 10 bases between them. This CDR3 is CASSLYGGNEKLFF. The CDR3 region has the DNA TGTGCCAGCAGCTTATACGGGGGGAATGAAAAACTGTTTTTT. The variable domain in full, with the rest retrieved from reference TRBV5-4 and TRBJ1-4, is ETGVTQSPTHLIKTRGQQVTLRCSSQSGHNTVSWYQQALGQGPQFIFQYYREEENGRGNFPPRFSGLQFPNYSSELNVNALELDDSALYLCASSLYGGNEKLFFGSGTQLSVL.

The CDR3 sequence is CASSVNGAGGYYEQYF. CDR3 nucleotides: TGTGCCAGCAGTGTGAATGGGGCAGGGGGCTACTACGAGCAGTACTTC. The genes are TRBV6-2 or TRBV6-3 and TRBJ2-7; 8 nucleotides match TRBD1. Germline V gives CDR1 MNHEY, CDR2 SVGEGT. With V trimmed by 5 bases and J by 3 bases, 12 bases remained unmatched. The length of the CDR3 is 16 residues.

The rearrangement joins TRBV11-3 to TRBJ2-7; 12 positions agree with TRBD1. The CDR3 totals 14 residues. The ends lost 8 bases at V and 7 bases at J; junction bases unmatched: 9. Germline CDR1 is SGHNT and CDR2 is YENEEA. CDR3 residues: CASCRGQGAREQYF. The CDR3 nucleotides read TGTGCCAGCTGTCGGGGACAGGGGGCGCGGGAGCAGTACTTC.

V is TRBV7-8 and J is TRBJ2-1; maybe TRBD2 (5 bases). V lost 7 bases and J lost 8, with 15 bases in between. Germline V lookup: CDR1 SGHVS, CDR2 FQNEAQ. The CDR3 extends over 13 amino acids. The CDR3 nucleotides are TGTGCCAGCAACGAACCCGGGGTCCATGAGCAGTTCTTC. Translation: CASNEPGVHEQFF.

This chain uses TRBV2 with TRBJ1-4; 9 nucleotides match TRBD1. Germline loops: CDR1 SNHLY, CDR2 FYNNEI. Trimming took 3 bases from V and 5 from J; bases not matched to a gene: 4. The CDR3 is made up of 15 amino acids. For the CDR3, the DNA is TGTGCCAGCAGTGATGGGGACAGGGTAAATGAAAAACTGTTTTTT. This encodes CASSDGDRVNEKLFF. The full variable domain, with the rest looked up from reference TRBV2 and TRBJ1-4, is EPEVTQTPSHQVTQMGQEVILRCVPISNHLYFYWYRQILGQKVEFLVSFYNNEISEKSEIFDDQFSVERPDGSNFTLKIRSTKLEDSAMYFCASSDGDRVNEKLFFGSGTQLSVL.

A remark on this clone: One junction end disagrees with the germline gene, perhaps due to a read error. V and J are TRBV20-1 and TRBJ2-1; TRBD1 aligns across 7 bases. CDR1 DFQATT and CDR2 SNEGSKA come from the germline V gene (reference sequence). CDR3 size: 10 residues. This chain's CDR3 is CSARGQGGLF. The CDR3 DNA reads TGCAGTGCTAGAGGACAGGGTGGACTCTTC.

The CDR3 bases are TGTGCCTGGAGTGGGACAGGCCCCTATGGCTACACCTTC. Translated: CAWSGTGPYGYTF. The genes are TRBV30 and TRBJ1-2, with TRBD1 identical over 7 bases. The CDR3 is made up of 13 amino acids. Germline V CDR1 and CDR2: GTSNPN, SVGIG (reference sequence). V lost 1 base and J lost 4; bases outside the gene matches: 3.

CDR3 amino acids: CASSLNLGQDVYGYTF. The CDR3 nucleotides read TGTGCCAGCAGCTTAAATTTGGGACAGGATGTCTATGGCTACACCTTC. This sequence joins TRBV7-9 and TRBJ1-2; 8 nucleotides agree with TRBD1. V gave up 2 bases and J gave up 4 bases; unmatched junction bases: 9. Germline V lookup: CDR1 SEHNR, CDR2 FQNEAQ (reference sequence). The CDR3 runs to 16 residues.

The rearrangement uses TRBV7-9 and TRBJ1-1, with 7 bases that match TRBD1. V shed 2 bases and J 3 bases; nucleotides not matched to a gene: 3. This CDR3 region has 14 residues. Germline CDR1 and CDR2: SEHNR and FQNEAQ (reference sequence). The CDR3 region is CASSLRGLDTEAFF. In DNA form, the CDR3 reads TGTGCCAGCAGCTTAAGGGGGCTTGACACTGAAGCTTTCTTT.

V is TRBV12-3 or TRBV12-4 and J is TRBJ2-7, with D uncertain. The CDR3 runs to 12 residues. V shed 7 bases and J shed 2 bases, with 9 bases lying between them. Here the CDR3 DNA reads TGTGCCAGCAAATCACAGACCTACGAGCAGTACTTC. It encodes CASKSQTYEQYF.

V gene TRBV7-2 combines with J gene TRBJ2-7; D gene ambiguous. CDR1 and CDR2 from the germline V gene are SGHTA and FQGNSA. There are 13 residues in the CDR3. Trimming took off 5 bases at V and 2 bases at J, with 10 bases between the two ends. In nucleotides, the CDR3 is TGTGCCAGCAGCCGGGTGTCCACCTACGAGCAGTACTTC. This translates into CASSRVSTYEQYF.

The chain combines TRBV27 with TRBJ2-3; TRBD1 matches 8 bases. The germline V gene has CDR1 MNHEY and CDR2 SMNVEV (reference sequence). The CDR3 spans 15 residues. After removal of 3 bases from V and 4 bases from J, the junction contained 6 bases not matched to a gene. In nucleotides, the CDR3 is TGTGCCAGCAGTTTCTCCCCGGGACAGGCAGATACGCAGTATTTT. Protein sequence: CASSFSPGQADTQYF.

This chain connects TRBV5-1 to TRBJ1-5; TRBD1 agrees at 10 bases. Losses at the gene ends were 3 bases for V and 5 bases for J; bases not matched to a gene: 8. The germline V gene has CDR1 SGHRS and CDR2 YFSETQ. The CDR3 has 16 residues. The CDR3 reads CASSSERQGADQPQHF. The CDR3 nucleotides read TGCGCCAGCAGCTCGGAGAGACAGGGGGCCGATCAGCCCCAGCATTTT.

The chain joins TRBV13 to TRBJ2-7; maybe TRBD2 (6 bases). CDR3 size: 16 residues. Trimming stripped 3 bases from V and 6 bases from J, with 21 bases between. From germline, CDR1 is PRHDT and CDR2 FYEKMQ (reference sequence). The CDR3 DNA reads TGTGCCAGCAGCTTGTGGGGGGACGTATTGGATTCCGAGCAGTACTTC. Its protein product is CASSLWGDVLDSEQYF.

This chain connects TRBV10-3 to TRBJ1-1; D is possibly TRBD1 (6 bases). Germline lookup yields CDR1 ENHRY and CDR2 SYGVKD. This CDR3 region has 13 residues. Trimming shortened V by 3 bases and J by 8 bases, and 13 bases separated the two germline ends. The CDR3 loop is CAISDGGAGEAFF. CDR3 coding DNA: TGTGCCATCAGTGACGGGGGGGCCGGCGAAGCTTTCTTT.

As DNA, the CDR3 is TGTGCCAGTAGTCGAGACAGCTCCTACGAGCAGTACTTC. Its translation is CASSRDSSYEQYF. The chain employs TRBV19 and TRBJ2-7, with a tentative D call TRBD1 (5 bases). The germline gives CDR1 LNHDA, CDR2 SQIVND (reference sequence). The V and J ends lost 5 bases and 0 bases respectively, with 8 bases between them. This CDR3 spans 13 amino acids. Using reference TRBV19 and TRBJ2-7 for the parts outside the CDR3, the full variable domain is DGGITQSPKYLFRKEGQNVTLSCEQNLNHDAMYWYRQDPGQGLRLIYYSQIVNDFQKGDIAEGYSVSREKKESFPLTVTSAQKNPTAFYLCASSRDSSYEQYFGPGTRLTVT.

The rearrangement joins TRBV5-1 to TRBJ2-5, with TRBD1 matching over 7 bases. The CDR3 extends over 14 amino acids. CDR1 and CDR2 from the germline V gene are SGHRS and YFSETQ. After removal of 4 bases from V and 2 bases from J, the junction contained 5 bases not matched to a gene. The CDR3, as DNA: TGCGCCAGCAGCGAGGGGGACAGACAAGAGACCCAGTACTTC. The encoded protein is CASSEGDRQETQYF.

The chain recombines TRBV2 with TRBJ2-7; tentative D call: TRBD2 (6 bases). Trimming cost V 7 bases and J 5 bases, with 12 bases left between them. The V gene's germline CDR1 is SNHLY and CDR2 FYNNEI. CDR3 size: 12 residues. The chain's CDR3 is CASNLARNEQYF. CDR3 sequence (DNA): TGTGCCAGCAACCTAGCGCGGAACGAGCAGTACTTC.

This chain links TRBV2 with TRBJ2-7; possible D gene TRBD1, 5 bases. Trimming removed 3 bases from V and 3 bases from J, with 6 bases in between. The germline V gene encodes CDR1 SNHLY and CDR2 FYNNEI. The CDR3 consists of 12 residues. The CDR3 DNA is TGTGCCAGCAGTGACGACAGCTACGAGCAGTACTTC. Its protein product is CASSDDSYEQYF.

In DNA, the CDR3 is TGTGCCAGCAGTAGGGACAGGGTAGGCGAGCTGTTTTTT. Protein: CASSRDRVGELFF. This chain connects TRBV2 to TRBJ2-2, with 9 positions matching TRBD1. Germline V CDR1 and CDR2: SNHLY, FYNNEI. The junction had 6 bases not matched to a gene; V was cut back by 5 bases and J by 11 bases. This CDR3 comprises 13 residues.

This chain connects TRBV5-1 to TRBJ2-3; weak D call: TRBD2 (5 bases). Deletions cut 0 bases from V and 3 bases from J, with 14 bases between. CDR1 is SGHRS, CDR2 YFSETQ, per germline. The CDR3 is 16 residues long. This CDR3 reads CASSLDPVSGTDTQYF. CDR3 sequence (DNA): TGCGCCAGCAGCTTGGACCCAGTGTCGGGGACAGATACGCAGTATTTT. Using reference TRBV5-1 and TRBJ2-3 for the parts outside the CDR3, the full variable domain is KAGVTQTPRYLIKTRGQQVTLSCSPISGHRSVSWYQQTPGQGLQFLFEYFSETQRNKGNFPGRFSGRQFSNSRSEMNVSTLELGDSALYLCASSLDPVSGTDTQYFGPGTRLTVL.